One T cell receptor (beta chain) is described in this entry. The sample originates from a study of blood T cell repertoires in COVID-19. Overall study context: Samples taken during acute and convalescent COVID-19 were collected in the United States, Italy and Spain. The analysed material was cDNA or gDNA that came from T cells, B-cell-depleted T cells, or PBMCs.

Trimming took off 6 bases at V and 2 bases at J, with 17 bases between the two ends. Germline V gives CDR1 SGHNT, CDR2 YYREEE (reference sequence). The CDR3 consists of 15 residues. As processed by the authors: By means of reference gene primer amplification, nucleated cell counts were estimated. Libraries were prepared by immunoSEQ multiplex PCR; TCRdb keeps only in-frame clonotypes and omits some of them. V and J calls and clone size are given by that table; D and trimming were obtained from the DNA. This sample has about 34,000 clones; approximately 92% occur once, and the top ten carry around 5.1%.

The clonotype was recovered from a woman aged 80 or over with acute or convalescent COVID-19. Sequencing input: peripheral blood. The chain is built from TRBV5-4 and TRBJ2-5; no clear D gene. CDR3 sequence reads: CASTLGVAVQETQYF. The CDR3 coding sequence is TGTGCCAGCACCCTCGGAGTGGCGGTACAAGAGACCCAGTACTTC. Full variable domain (rest looked up from reference TRBV5-4 and TRBJ2-5): ETGVTQSPTHLIKTRGQQVTLRCSSQSGHNTVSWYQQALGQGPQFIFQYYREEENGRGNFPPRFSGLQFPNYSSELNVNALELDDSALYLCASTLGVAVQETQYFGPGTRLLVL.